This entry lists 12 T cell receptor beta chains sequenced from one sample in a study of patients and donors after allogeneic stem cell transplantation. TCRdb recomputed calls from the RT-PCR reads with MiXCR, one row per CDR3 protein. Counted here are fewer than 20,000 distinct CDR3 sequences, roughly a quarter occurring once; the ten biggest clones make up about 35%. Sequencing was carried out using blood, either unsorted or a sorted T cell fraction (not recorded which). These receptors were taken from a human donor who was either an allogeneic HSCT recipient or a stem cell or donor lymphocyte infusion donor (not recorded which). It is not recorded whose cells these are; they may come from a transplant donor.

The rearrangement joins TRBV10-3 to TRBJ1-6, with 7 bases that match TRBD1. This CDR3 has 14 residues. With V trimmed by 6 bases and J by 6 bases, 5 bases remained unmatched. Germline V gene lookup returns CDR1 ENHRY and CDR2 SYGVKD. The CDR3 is CAISLTGSNSPLHF. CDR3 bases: TGTGCCATCAGCCTGACAGGGAGTAATTCACCCCTCCACTTT.

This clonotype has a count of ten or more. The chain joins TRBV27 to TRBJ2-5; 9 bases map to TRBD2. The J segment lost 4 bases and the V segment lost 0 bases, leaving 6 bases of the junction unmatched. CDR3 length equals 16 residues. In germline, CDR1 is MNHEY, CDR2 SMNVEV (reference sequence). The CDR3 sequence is CASSLSGGGALETQYF. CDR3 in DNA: TGTGCCAGCAGTTTATCGGGCGGGGGGGCCTTAGAGACCCAGTACTTC.

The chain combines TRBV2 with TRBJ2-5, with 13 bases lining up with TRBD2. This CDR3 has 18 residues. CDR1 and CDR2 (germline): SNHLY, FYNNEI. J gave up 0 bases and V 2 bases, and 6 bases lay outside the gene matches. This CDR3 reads CASSEPMTSGGYQETQYF. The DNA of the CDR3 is TGTGCCAGCAGTGAACCGATGACTAGCGGGGGGTACCAAGAGACCCAGTACTTC. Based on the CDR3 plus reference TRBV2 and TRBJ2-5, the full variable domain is EPEVTQTPSHQVTQMGQEVILRCVPISNHLYFYWYRQILGQKVEFLVSFYNNEISEKSEIFDDQFSVERPDGSNFTLKIRSTKLEDSAMYFCASSEPMTSGGYQETQYFGPGTRLLVL.

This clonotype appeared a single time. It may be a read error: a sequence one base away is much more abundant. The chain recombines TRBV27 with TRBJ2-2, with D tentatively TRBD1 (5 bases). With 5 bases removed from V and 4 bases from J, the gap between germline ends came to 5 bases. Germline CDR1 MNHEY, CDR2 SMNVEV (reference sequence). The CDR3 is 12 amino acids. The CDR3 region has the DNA TGTGCCAGCAGTCAGGGCACCGGGGAGCTGTTTTTT. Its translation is CASSQGTGELFF.

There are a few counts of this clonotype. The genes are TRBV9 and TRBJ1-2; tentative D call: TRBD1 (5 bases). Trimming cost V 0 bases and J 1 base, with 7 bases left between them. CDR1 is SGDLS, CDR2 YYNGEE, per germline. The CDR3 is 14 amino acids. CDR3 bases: TGTGCCAGCAGCGTAGAGGGGTATAACTATGGCTACACCTTC. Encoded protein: CASSVEGYNYGYTF.

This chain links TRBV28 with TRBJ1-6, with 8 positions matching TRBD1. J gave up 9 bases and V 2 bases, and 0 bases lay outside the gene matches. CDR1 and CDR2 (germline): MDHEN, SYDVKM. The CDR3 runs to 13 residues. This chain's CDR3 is CASSLDRGSPLHF. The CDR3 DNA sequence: TGTGCCAGCAGTTTAGACAGGGGTTCACCCCTCCACTTT.

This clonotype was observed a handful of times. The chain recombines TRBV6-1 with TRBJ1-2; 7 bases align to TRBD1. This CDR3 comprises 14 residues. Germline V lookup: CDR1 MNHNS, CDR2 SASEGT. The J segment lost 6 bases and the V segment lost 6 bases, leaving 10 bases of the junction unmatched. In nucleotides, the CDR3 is TGTGCCAGCAGGACAACAGGGGCTGCTAATGGCTACACCTTC. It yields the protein CASRTTGAANGYTF.

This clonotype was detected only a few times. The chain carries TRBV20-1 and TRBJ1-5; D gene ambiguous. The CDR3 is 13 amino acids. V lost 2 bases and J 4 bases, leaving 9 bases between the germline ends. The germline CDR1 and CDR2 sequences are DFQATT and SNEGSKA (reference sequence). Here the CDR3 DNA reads TGCAGTGCTAGATCAGGACCTAATCAGCCCCAGCATTTT. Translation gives CSARSGPNQPQHF.

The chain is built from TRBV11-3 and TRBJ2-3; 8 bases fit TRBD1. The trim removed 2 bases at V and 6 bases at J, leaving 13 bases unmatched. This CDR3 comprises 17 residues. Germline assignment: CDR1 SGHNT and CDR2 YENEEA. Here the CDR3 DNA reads TGTGCCAGCAGCTTATTGAGTGGGACAGGACTAACCGATACGCAGTATTTT. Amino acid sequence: CASSLLSGTGLTDTQYF. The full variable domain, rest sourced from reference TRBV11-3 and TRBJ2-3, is EAGVVQSPRYKIIEKKQPVAFWCNPISGHNTLYWYLQNLGQGPELLIRYENEEAVDDSQLPKDRFSAERLKGVDSTLKIQPAELGDSAVYLCASSLLSGTGLTDTQYFGPGTRLTVL.

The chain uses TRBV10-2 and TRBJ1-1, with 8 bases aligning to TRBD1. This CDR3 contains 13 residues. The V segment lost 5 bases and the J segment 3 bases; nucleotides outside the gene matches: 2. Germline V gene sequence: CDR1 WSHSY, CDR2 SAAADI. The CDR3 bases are TGCGCCAGCAGTTTGACAGGGGACACTGAAGCTTTCTTT. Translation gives CASSLTGDTEAFF.

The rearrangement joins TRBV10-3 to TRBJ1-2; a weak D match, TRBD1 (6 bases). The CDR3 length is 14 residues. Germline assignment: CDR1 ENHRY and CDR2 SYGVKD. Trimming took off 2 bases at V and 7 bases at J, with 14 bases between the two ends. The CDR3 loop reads CAISEGAGEAGYTF. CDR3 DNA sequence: TGTGCCATCAGTGAGGGGGCAGGGGAGGCTGGCTACACCTTC.

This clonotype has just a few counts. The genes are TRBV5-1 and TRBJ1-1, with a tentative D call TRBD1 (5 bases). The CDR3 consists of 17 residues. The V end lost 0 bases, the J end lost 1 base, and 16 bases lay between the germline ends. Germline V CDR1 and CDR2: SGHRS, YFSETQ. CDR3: CASSLVLTRGPNTEAFF. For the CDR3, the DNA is TGCGCCAGCAGCTTGGTGTTGACGCGGGGCCCGAACACTGAAGCTTTCTTT.